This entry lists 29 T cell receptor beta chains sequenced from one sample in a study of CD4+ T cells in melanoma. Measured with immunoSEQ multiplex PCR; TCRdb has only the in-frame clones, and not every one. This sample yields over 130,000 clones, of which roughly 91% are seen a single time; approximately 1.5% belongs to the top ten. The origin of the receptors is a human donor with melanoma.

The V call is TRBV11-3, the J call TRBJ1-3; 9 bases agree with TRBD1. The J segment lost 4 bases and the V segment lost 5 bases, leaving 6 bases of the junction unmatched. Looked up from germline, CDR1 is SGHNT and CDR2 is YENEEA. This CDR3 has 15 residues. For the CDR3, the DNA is TGTGCCAGCAGCGCGCCCGGGACAGGGGGAAACACCATATATTTT. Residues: CASSAPGTGGNTIYF.

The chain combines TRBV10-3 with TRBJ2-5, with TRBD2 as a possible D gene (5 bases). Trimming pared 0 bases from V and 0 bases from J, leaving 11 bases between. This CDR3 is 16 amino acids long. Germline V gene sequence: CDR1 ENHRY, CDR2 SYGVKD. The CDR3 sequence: CAISESVGEYQETQYF. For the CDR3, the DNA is TGTGCCATCAGTGAGTCGGTCGGGGAGTACCAAGAGACCCAGTACTTC.

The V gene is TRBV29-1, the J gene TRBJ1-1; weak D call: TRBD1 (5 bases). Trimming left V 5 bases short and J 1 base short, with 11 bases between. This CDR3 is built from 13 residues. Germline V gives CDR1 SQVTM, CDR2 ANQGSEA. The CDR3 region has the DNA TGCAGCGTTAGGGACCTAAGGAACACTGAAGCTTTCTTT. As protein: CSVRDLRNTEAFF.

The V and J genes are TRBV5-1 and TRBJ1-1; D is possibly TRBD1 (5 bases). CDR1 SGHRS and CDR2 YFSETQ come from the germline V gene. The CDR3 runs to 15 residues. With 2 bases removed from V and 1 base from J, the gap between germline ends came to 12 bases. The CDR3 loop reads CASSLLGPKNTEAFF. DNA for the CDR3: TGCGCCAGCAGCTTATTGGGGCCGAAGAACACTGAAGCTTTCTTT.

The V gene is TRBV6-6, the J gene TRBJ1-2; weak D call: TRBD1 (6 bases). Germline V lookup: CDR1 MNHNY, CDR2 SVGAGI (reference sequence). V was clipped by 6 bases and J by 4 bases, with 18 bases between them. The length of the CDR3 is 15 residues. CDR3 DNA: TGTGCCAGCAGGCCCAGGGGCAACCCCCCCTATGGCTACACCTTC. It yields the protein CASRPRGNPPYGYTF.

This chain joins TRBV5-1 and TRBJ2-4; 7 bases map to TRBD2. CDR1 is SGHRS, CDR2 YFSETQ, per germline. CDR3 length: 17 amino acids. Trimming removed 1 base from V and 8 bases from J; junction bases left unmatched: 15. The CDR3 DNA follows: TGCGCCAGCAGCTTGACCCGTGAGCGGGGTTTACCGGACATTCAGTACTTC. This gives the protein CASSLTRERGLPDIQYF.

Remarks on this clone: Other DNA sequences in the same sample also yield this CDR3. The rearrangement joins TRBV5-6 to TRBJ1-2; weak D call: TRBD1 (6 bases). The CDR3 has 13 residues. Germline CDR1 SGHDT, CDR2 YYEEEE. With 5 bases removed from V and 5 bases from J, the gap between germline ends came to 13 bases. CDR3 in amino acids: CASSSDRVYGYTF. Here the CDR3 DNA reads TGTGCCAGCAGTTCGGACAGAGTTTATGGCTACACCTTC.

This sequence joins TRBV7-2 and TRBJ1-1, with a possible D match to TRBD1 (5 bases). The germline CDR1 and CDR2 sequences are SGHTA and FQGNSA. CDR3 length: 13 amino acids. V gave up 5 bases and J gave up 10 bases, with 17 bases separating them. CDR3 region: CASSAVTSGGAFF. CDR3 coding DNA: TGTGCCAGCAGCGCCGTTACTTCTGGGGGAGCTTTCTTT. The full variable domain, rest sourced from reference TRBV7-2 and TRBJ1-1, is GAGVSQSPSNKVTEKGKDVELRCDPISGHTALYWYRQSLGQGLEFLIYFQGNSAPDKSGLPSDRFSAERTGGSVSTLTIQRTQQEDSAVYLCASSAVTSGGAFFGQGTRLTVV.

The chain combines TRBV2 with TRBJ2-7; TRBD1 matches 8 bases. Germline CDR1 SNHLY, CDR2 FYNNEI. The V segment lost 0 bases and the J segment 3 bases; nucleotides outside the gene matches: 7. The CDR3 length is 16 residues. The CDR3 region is CASSEALRTGHYEQYF. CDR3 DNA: TGTGCCAGCAGTGAAGCGCTTAGGACAGGGCACTACGAGCAGTACTTC. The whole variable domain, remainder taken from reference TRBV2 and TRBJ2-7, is EPEVTQTPSHQVTQMGQEVILRCVPISNHLYFYWYRQILGQKVEFLVSFYNNEISEKSEIFDDQFSVERPDGSNFTLKIRSTKLEDSAMYFCASSEALRTGHYEQYFGPGTRLTVT.

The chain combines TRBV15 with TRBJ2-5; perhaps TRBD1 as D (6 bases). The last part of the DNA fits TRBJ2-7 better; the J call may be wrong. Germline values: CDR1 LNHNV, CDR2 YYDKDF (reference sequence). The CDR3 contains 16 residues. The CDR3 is CATSRVGNRAKGEQYF. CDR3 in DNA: TGTGCCACCAGCAGAGTAGGGAACAGGGCCAAGGGCGAGCAGTACTTC.

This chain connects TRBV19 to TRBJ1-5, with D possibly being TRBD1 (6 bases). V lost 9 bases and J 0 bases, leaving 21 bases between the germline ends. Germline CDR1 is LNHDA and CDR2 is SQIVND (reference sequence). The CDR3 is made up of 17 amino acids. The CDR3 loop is CASSVTGRGYSNQPQHF. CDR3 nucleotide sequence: TGTGCCAGCAGTGTAACAGGGAGAGGTTATAGCAATCAGCCCCAGCATTTT.

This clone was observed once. CDR3 in amino acids: CASSYGGRFYGYTF. The CDR3 nucleotides are TGTGCCAGCAGTTACGGAGGTAGATTCTATGGCTACACCTTC. This chain uses TRBV6-5 with TRBJ1-2; D not resolved. The length of the CDR3 is 14 residues. CDR1 and CDR2 (germline): MNHEY, SVGAGI. The ends were cut back, 2 bases at V and 4 bases at J, with 11 bases in the middle.

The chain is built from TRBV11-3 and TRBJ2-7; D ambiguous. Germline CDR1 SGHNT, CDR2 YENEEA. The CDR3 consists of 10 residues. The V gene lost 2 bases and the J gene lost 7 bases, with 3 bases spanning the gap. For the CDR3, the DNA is TGTGCCAGCAGCTTATTAGAGCAGTACTTC. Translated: CASSLLEQYF.

CDR3 region: CASTSVGQPQHF. CDR3 nucleotide sequence: TGTGCCAGCACCTCGGTTGGTCAGCCCCAGCATTTT. This chain uses TRBV6-6 with TRBJ1-5; D remains ambiguous. The CDR3 sequence is 12 residues long. Germline CDR1 reads MNHNY; CDR2 reads SVGAGI (reference sequence). V was trimmed by 7 bases and J by 6 bases, leaving 10 bases between them.

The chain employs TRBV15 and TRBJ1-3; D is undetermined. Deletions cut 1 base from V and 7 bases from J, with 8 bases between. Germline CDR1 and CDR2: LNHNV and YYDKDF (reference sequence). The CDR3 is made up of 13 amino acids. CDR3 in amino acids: CATSRAGYNTIYF. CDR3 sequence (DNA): TGTGCCACCAGCAGAGCGGGTTACAACACCATATATTTT.

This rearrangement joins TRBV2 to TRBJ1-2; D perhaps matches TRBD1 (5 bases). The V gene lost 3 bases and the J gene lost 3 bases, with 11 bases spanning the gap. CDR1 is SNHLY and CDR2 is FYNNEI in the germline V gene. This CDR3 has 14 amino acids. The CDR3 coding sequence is TGTGCCAGCAGTGACGGACGGGGGGACTATGGCTACACCTTC. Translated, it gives CASSDGRGDYGYTF.

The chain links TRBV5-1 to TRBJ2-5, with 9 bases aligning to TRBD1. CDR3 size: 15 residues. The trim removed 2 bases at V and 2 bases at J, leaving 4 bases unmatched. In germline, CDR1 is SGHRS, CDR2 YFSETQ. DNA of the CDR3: TGCGCCAGCAGCTTAAAAGGACAGGGGCAAGAGACCCAGTACTTC. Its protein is CASSLKGQGQETQYF.

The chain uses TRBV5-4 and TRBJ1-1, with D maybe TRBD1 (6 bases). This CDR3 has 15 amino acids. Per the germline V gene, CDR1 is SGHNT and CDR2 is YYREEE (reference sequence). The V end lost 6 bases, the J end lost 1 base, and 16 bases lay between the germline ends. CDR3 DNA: TGTGCCAGCATATCCCAGGGGCGGGGGAACACTGAAGCTTTCTTT. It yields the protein CASISQGRGNTEAFF.

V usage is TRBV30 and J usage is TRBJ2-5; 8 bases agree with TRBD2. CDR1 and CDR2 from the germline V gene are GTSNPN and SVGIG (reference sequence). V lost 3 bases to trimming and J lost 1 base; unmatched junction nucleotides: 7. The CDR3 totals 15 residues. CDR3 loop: CAWRSGAGVQETQYF. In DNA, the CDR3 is TGTGCCTGGAGGTCCGGAGCGGGGGTCCAAGAGACCCAGTACTTC.

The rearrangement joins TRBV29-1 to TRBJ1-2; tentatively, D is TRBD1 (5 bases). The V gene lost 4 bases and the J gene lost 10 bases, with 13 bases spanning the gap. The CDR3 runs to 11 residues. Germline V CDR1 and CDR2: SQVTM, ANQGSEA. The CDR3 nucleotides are TGCAGCGTTGCTGGGGCCGCCTCCTACACCTTC. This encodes CSVAGAASYTF.

This chain's CDR3 is CASSLVARGPETQYF. The CDR3 DNA reads TGTGCCAGCAGCTTAGTCGCCAGGGGTCCAGAGACCCAGTACTTC. V usage is TRBV7-6 and J usage is TRBJ2-5, with TRBD1 as a possible D gene (6 bases). This CDR3 is 15 amino acids long. Germline CDR1 and CDR2: SGHVS and FNYEAQ. V was trimmed by 1 base and J by 4 bases, leaving 13 bases between them.

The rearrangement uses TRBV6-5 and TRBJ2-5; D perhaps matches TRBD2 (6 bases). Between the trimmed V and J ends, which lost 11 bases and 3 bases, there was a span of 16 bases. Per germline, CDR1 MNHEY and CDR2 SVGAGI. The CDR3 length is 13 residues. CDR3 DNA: TGTGCCGCCACACCGCGGGGCGAAGAGACCCAGTACTTC. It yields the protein CAATPRGEETQYF.

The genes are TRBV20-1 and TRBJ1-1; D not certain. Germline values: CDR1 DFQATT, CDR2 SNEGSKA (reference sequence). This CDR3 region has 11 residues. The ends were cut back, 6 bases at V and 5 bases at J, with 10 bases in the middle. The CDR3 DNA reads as TGCAGTGCCCCCAGAATTACTGAAGCTTTCTTT. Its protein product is CSAPRITEAFF.

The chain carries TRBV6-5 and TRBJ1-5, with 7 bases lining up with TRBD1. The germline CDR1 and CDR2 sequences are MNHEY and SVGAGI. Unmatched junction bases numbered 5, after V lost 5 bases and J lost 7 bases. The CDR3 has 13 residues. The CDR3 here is CASSLTGRQPQHF. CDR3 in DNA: TGTGCCAGCAGTCTGACAGGGCGACAGCCCCAGCATTTT.

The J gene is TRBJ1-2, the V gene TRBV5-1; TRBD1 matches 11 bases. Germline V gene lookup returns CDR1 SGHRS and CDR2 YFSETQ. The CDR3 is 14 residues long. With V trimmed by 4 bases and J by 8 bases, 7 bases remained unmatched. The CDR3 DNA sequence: TGCGCCAGCAGCATGGGACAGGGGGAAGGCGGCTACACCTTC. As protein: CASSMGQGEGGYTF.

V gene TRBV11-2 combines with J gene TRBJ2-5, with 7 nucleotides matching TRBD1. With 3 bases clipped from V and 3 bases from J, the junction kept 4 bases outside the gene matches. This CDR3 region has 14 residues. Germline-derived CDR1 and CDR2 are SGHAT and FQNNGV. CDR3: CASSFGQVEETQYF. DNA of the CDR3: TGTGCCAGCAGCTTTGGACAGGTGGAAGAGACCCAGTACTTC.

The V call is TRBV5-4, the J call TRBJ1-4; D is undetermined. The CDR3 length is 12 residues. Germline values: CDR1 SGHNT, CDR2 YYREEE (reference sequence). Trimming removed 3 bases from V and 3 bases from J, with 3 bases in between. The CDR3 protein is CASSSPNEKLFF. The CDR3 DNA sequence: TGTGCCAGCAGCTCCCCTAATGAAAAACTGTTTTTT.

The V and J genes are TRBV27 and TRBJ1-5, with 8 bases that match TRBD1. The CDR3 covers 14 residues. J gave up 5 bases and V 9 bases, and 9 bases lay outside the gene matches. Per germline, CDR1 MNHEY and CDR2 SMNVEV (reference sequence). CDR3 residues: CASWGRGHYQPQHF. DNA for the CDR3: TGTGCCAGTTGGGGCAGGGGGCATTATCAGCCCCAGCATTTT.

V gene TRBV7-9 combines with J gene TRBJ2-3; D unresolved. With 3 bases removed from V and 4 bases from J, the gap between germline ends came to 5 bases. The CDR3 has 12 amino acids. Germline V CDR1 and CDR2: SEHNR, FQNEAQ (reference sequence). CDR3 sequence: CASSFTADTQYF. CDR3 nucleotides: TGTGCCAGCAGCTTTACTGCAGATACGCAGTATTTT.